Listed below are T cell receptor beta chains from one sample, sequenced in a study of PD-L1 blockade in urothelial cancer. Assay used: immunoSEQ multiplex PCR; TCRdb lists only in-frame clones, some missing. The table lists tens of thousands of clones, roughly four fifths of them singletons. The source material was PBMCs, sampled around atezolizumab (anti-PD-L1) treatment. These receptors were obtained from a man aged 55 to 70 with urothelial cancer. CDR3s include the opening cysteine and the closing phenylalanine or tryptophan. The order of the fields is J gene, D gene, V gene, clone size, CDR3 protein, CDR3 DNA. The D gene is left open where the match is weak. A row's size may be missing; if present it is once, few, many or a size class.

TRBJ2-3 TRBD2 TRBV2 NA CASPGSGDTDTQYF TGTGCCAGCCCCGGCAGCGGGGACACAGATACGCAGTATTTT
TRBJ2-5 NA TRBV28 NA CASSFRSQAETQYF TGTGCCAGCAGTTTTCGGTCGCAGGCCGAGACCCAGTACTTC
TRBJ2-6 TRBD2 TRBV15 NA CATSRGSGGVGANVLTF TGTGCCACCAGCAGAGGGAGCGGGGGGGTCGGGGCCAACGTCCTGACTTTC
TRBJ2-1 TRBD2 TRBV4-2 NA CASSQELAGGGNEQFF TGTGCCAGCAGCCAAGAACTAGCGGGGGGTGGGAATGAGCAGTTCTTC
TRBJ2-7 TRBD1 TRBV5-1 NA CASSVSGQGYEQYF TGCGCCAGCAGCGTGAGTGGACAGGGCTACGAGCAGTACTTC
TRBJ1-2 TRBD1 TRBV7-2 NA CASSLGVTGGGYTF TGTGCCAGCAGCTTAGGTGTGACAGGGGGAGGCTACACCTTC
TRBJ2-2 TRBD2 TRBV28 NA CASSLTSGVVGELFF TGTGCCAGCAGTTTAACTAGCGGGGTCGTCGGGGAGCTGTTTTTT
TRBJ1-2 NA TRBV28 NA CASSFQASNYGYTF TGTGCCAGCAGTTTCCAGGCCTCTAACTATGGCTACACCTTC
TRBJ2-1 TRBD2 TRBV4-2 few CASRSGGAYNEQFF TGTGCCAGCAGGAGCGGGGGGGCCTACAATGAGCAGTTCTTC
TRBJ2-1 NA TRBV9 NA CASSPPRDSKSGEQFF TGTGCCAGCAGCCCCCCACGGGACTCAAAAAGTGGTGAGCAGTTCTTC
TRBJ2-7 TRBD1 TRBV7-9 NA CASSNEGGDWEQYF TGTGCCAGCAGCAATGAAGGGGGCGATTGGGAGCAGTACTTC
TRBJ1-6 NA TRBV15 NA CATSRGRGSPLHF TGTGCCACCAGCAGAGGAAGGGGATCACCCCTCCACTTT
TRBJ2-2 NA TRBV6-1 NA CASSRTANTGELFF TGTGCCAGCAGCAGGACAGCGAACACCGGGGAGCTGTTTTTT
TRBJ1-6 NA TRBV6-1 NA CASSDYRNSPLHF TGTGCCAGCAGTGATTACAGGAATTCACCCCTCCACTTT
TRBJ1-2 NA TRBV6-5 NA CASQTGMNYGYTF TGTGCCAGCCAAACGGGGATGAACTATGGCTACACCTTC
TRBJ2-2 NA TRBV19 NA CASSIGTEFRPGELFF TGTGCCAGTAGTATAGGGACAGAATTCAGGCCCGGGGAGCTGTTTTTT
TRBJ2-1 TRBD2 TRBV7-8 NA CASSLGTSGVSEQFF TGTGCCAGCAGCTTAGGGACTAGCGGGGTGTCTGAGCAGTTCTTC
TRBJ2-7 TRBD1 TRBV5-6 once CASRFTGTGGFYEQYF TGTGCCAGCAGATTTACCGGGACAGGGGGGTTCTACGAGCAGTACTTC
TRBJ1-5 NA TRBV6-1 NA CASNQGIRNQPQHF TGTGCCAGTAACCAGGGGATTCGCAATCAGCCCCAGCATTTT
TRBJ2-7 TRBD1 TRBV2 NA CASEGTGGAERQYF TGTGCCAGCGAGGGAACAGGGGGCGCTGAGCGGCAGTACTTC
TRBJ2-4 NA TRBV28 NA CASSAQGGKNIQYF TGTGCCAGCAGTGCTCAGGGGGGCAAAAACATTCAGTACTTC
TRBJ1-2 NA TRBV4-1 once CASSQLPTVFNGYTF TGCGCCAGCAGCCAACTCCCGACAGTTTTCAATGGCTACACCTTC
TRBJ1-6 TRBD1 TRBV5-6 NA CASSLGTGNSPLHF TGTGCCAGCAGCTTGGGGACAGGCAATTCACCCCTCCACTTT
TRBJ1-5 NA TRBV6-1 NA CASSGGWRQPQHF TGTGCCAGCAGTGGAGGGTGGCGGCAGCCCCAGCATTTT